This entry lists 25 T cell receptor beta chains sequenced from one sample in a study of cytomegalovirus exposure and HLA in healthy donors. PCR used 60 Vbeta primers and 13 Jbeta primers. Assay used: immunoSEQ multiplex PCR; TCRdb lists only in-frame clones, some missing. Of over 120,000 clones listed, around three quarters are singletons. Sample: PBMCs. These receptors were taken from a woman aged 55-69 years in good health and CMV-seropositive.

The rearrangement links TRBV9 to TRBJ2-1; possibly TRBD1 for D (6 bases). The germline V and J ends were trimmed by 0 bases and 6 bases, with 7 bases remaining between them. Per germline, CDR1 SGDLS and CDR2 YYNGEE. The CDR3 has 13 amino acids. The CDR3 DNA sequence: TGTGCCAGCAGCGTAGGAGGGGGCAATGAGCAGTTCTTC. Translated: CASSVGGGNEQFF.

This sequence joins TRBV4-1 and TRBJ2-7, with TRBD2 identical over 9 bases. Losses at the gene ends were 1 base for V and 6 bases for J; bases not matched to a gene: 7. The CDR3 consists of 15 residues. In germline, CDR1 is MGHRA, CDR2 YSYEKL. The DNA for the CDR3 is TGCGCCAGCAGCCAAGGGGGACTAGCTGGGGGCGAGCAGTACTTC. Its translation is CASSQGGLAGGEQYF.

The chain recombines TRBV10-3 with TRBJ1-1; D gene uncertain. Trimming cost V 2 bases and J 8 bases, with 15 bases left between them. CDR1 is ENHRY, CDR2 SYGVKD, per germline. There are 14 residues in the CDR3. The CDR3 is CAISEMRGIDEAFF. The CDR3 DNA reads as TGTGCCATCAGTGAGATGCGGGGAATCGACGAAGCTTTCTTT.

The V call is TRBV28, the J call TRBJ2-7, with TRBD2 matching over 9 bases. The CDR3 loop spans 15 amino acids. V trimming: 6 bases; J trimming: 5 bases; junction bases outside the gene matches: 11. Per the germline V gene, CDR1 is MDHEN and CDR2 is SYDVKM. The CDR3 coding sequence is TGTGCCAGCAGCCCTTCTCCAGCGGGAGGCCACGAGCAGTACTTC. Protein sequence: CASSPSPAGGHEQYF.

This clone has just a few counts. This chain uses TRBV5-1 with TRBJ1-4, with D possibly matching TRBD1 (5 bases). The CDR3 is 15 residues long. The ends were cut back, 4 bases at V and 2 bases at J, with 12 bases in the middle. Per germline, CDR1 SGHRS and CDR2 YFSETQ. CDR3 coding DNA: TGCGCCAGCAGCCTAACAGGAGTCACTAATGAAAAACTGTTTTTT. This gives the protein CASSLTGVTNEKLFF.

The rearrangement links TRBV28 to TRBJ1-3, with no clear D. Germline loops: CDR1 MDHEN, CDR2 SYDVKM. Trimming took off 6 bases at V and 0 bases at J, with 12 bases between the two ends. The CDR3 totals 15 residues. The CDR3 sequence: CASSRGLVSGNTIYF. CDR3 DNA: TGTGCCAGCAGCCGTGGCCTCGTCTCTGGAAACACCATATATTTT. Drawing the rest from reference TRBV28 and TRBJ1-3, the complete variable domain is DVKVTQSSRYLVKRTGEKVFLECVQDMDHENMFWYRQDPGLGLRLIYFSYDVKMKEKGDIPEGYSVSREKKERFSLILESASTNQTSMYLCASSRGLVSGNTIYFGEGSWLTVV.

The genes are TRBV5-1 and TRBJ1-2, with 9 bases aligning to TRBD1. The CDR3 totals 14 residues. Germline CDR1 reads SGHRS; CDR2 reads YFSETQ. The V segment lost 6 bases and the J segment 1 base; nucleotides outside the gene matches: 4. DNA of the CDR3: TGCGCCAGCACAACAGGGGGCGGTAACTATGGCTACACCTTC. Translating gives CASTTGGGNYGYTF.

The chain joins TRBV4-2 to TRBJ2-5; tentative D call: TRBD2 (6 bases). The ends were cut back, 4 bases at V and 1 base at J, with 13 bases in the middle. The CDR3 length is 15 residues. Germline lookup yields CDR1 LGHNA and CDR2 YNFKEQ. CDR3 sequence: CASSPRERLQETQYF. Written as DNA, the CDR3 is TGTGCCAGCAGCCCCCGGGAGCGACTCCAAGAGACCCAGTACTTC.

The genes are TRBV28 and TRBJ1-5; 8 bases map to TRBD1. CDR3 length: 18 residues. Germline CDR1 MDHEN, CDR2 SYDVKM. J lost 7 bases, V lost 5 bases, and 19 bases had no gene match. CDR3 coding DNA: TGTGCCAGCAGTCCCACTTCAGGGGGCGCGTTTCAAAGACAGCCCCAGCATTTT. Protein: CASSPTSGGAFQRQPQHF.

This clone was detected a few times. J is TRBJ2-4 and V is TRBV6-1; 7 bases match TRBD2. The CDR3 extends over 14 amino acids. V dropped 5 bases and J dropped 6; count of bases not matched to a gene: 7. Germline CDR1 and CDR2: MNHNS and SASEGT. CDR3 amino acids: CASSIGGDGNIQYF. The DNA for the CDR3 is TGTGCCAGCAGTATTGGGGGGGACGGAAACATTCAGTACTTC.

The V and J genes are TRBV6-4 and TRBJ1-3, with D tentatively TRBD1 (6 bases). Trimming removed 6 bases at V and 0 bases at J, with 9 bases between. Germline CDR1 and CDR2: MRHNA and SNTAGT. The CDR3 is 14 amino acids. The CDR3 here is CASSVQGSGNTIYF. The CDR3 region has the DNA TGTGCCAGCAGCGTACAGGGCTCTGGAAACACCATATATTTT.

This clone has more than one count but fewer than ten. V gene TRBV7-9 combines with J gene TRBJ2-1; 13 nucleotides match TRBD2. The V segment lost 5 bases and the J segment 7 bases; nucleotides outside the gene matches: 5. Germline lookup yields CDR1 SEHNR and CDR2 FQNEAQ (reference sequence). CDR3 length: 15 amino acids. For the CDR3, the DNA is TGTGCCAGCAGCGTACTAGCGGGAGGGGCGAATGAGCAGTTCTTC. It codes for CASSVLAGGANEQFF.

The rearrangement links TRBV5-1 to TRBJ1-2; TRBD1 matches 10 bases. V gave up 1 base and J gave up 6 bases; unmatched junction bases: 3. Germline CDR1 reads SGHRS; CDR2 reads YFSETQ. The length of the CDR3 is 14 residues. CDR3 nucleotides: TGCGCCAGCAGCTTGCCGGACAGGGGGGATGGCTACACCTTC. It specifies CASSLPDRGDGYTF.

This CDR3 is CASSLSAGRKGGTEAFF. CDR3 in DNA: TGTGCCAGCAGCTTATCAGCGGGGCGTAAAGGGGGCACTGAAGCTTTCTTT. This chain joins TRBV7-9 and TRBJ1-1; D is possibly TRBD1 (6 bases). Trimming removed 2 bases at V and 4 bases at J, with 20 bases between. Per the germline V gene, CDR1 is SEHNR and CDR2 is FQNEAQ (reference sequence). CDR3 length equals 17 residues.

V and J are TRBV7-8 and TRBJ2-3; no clear D. Germline V lookup: CDR1 SGHVS, CDR2 FQNEAQ. V was shortened by 2 bases and J by 5 bases, with 11 bases between the two germline ends. This CDR3 has 14 amino acids. The CDR3 reads CASSLNVRGDTQYF. The CDR3 DNA sequence: TGTGCCAGCAGCTTAAATGTACGAGGAGATACGCAGTATTTT. Full variable domain (missing parts from reference TRBV7-8 and TRBJ2-3): GAGVSQSPRYKVAKRGQDVALRCDPISGHVSLFWYQQALGQGPEFLTYFQNEAQLDKSGLPSDRFFAERPEGSVSTLKIQRTQQEDSAVYLCASSLNVRGDTQYFGPGTRLTVL.

This chain joins TRBV11-1 and TRBJ1-1; tentatively, D is TRBD1 (5 bases). Trimming took off 1 base at V and 0 bases at J, with 9 bases between the two ends. CDR1 SGHAT and CDR2 FQDESV come from the germline V gene (reference sequence). The CDR3 is made up of 15 amino acids. The CDR3 DNA sequence: TGTGCCAGCAGCTTAGAACAGGTCATGAACACTGAAGCTTTCTTT. Translated, it gives CASSLEQVMNTEAFF.

This sequence joins TRBV15 and TRBJ2-2; D might be TRBD1 (6 bases). The CDR3 is 17 residues long. Germline V CDR1 and CDR2: LNHNV, YYDKDF (reference sequence). Deletions cut 4 bases from V and 2 bases from J, with 17 bases between. CDR3 sequence reads: CATSTRQVLLNTGELFF. The CDR3, as DNA: TGTGCCACCAGCACTAGACAGGTCCTACTAAACACCGGGGAGCTGTTTTTT.

The chain carries TRBV12-5 and TRBJ2-7; D not certain. The CDR3 has 14 amino acids. The V gene lost 5 bases and the J gene lost 4 bases, with 15 bases spanning the gap. Germline V lookup: CDR1 LGHNT, CDR2 FRNRAP. The CDR3 DNA follows: TGTGCTAGTGGTAGAAGCGAGACTCCTTACGAGCAGTACTTC. Its translation: CASGRSETPYEQYF.

The chain has TRBV28 and TRBJ2-5, with a possible D match to TRBD1 (8 bases). Trimming shortened V by 6 bases and J by 5 bases, and 19 bases separated the two germline ends. Looked up from germline, CDR1 is MDHEN and CDR2 is SYDVKM. This CDR3 is 15 amino acids long. CDR3 amino acids: CASRNNRGGSETQYF. CDR3 in DNA: TGTGCCAGCAGGAACAACAGGGGGGGAAGCGAGACCCAGTACTTC.

The table lists this clone with a few counts. The rearrangement links TRBV30 to TRBJ2-3; D might be TRBD1 (5 bases). CDR3 length equals 16 residues. CDR1 and CDR2 from the germline V gene are GTSNPN and SVGIG (reference sequence). Trimming cost V 4 bases and J 0 bases, with 17 bases left between them. CDR3 in DNA: TGTGCCTGGATCTCCGCGCAGGGTCCGAGCACAGATACGCAGTATTTT. It encodes CAWISAQGPSTDTQYF.

The chain has TRBV7-2 and TRBJ2-2; D gene unclear. The CDR3 consists of 14 residues. The V gene's germline CDR1 is SGHTA and CDR2 FQGNSA. Deletions cut 5 bases from V and 0 bases from J, with 7 bases between. CDR3 bases: TGTGCCAGCAGCCCCAGGACGAACACCGGGGAGCTGTTTTTT. This codes for CASSPRTNTGELFF.

The V gene is TRBV29-1, the J gene TRBJ2-2, with 7 bases matching TRBD1. The ends lost 5 bases at V and 1 base at J; junction bases unmatched: 1. This CDR3 is built from 13 residues. CDR1 SQVTM and CDR2 ANQGSEA come from the germline V gene. The CDR3 nucleotides read TGCAGCGTTCGGACAGGGAACACCGGGGAGCTGTTTTTT. This encodes CSVRTGNTGELFF.

This clone was counted between two and nine times. This chain links TRBV6-5 with TRBJ2-7; 10 nucleotides match TRBD2. The CDR3 runs 14 residues. J was trimmed by 1 base and V by 6 bases; bases with no gene match: 3. Germline V gives CDR1 MNHEY, CDR2 SVGAGI. The CDR3 coding sequence is TGTGCCAGCAGCCCACTAGCGGGATCCTACGAGCAGTACTTC. Amino acid sequence: CASSPLAGSYEQYF.

There are a few counts of this clone. V usage is TRBV15 and J usage is TRBJ2-7; D unclear. This CDR3 spans 13 amino acids. The V and J ends lost 1 base and 5 bases respectively, with 9 bases between them. Per the germline V gene, CDR1 is LNHNV and CDR2 is YYDKDF (reference sequence). The CDR3: CATSRAGLHEQYF. DNA for the CDR3: TGTGCCACCAGCAGAGCTGGGCTCCACGAGCAGTACTTC.

The rearrangement joins TRBV5-4 to TRBJ2-5; TRBD2 agrees at 13 bases. The CDR3 sequence is 16 residues long. Germline V gene sequence: CDR1 SGHNT, CDR2 YYREEE (reference sequence). Losses at the gene ends were 5 bases for V and 1 base for J; bases not matched to a gene: 5. The CDR3 sequence is CASRIGTSGTQETQYF. CDR3 sequence (DNA): TGTGCCAGCAGGATTGGGACTAGCGGGACCCAAGAGACCCAGTACTTC.